A single sample is the source of the 7 T cell receptor beta chains below, sequenced in a study of vaccination effects on CD4 cells after COVID-19. Clones were sequenced by immunoSEQ multiplex PCR, and TCRdb holds only the in-frame ones, with some missing. This repertoire shows approximately 38,000 clones, over 60% found once; its top ten account for roughly 33%. Their antigens are not known. CD4+ T cells specific for antigen were expanded with viral peptide pools by the ViraFEST assay before sequencing. At the end of about 10 days of culture, CD4+ T cells were isolated. The person's infection with SARS-CoV-2, confirmed by PCR, took place between March and December 2020. Source: CD4+ T cells from PBMCs cultured with a peptide pool, taken before COVID-19 vaccination. Receptors originate from a human donor who had a prior SARS-CoV-2 infection.

V gene TRBV2 combines with J gene TRBJ2-2; D ambiguous. Looked up from germline, CDR1 is SNHLY and CDR2 is FYNNEI. Trimming took off 3 bases at V and 4 bases at J, with 15 bases between the two ends. The CDR3 extends over 16 amino acids. Here the CDR3 reads CASSEWVTLGTGELFF. The CDR3 nucleotides are TGTGCCAGCAGTGAGTGGGTAACACTGGGCACCGGGGAGCTGTTTTTT.

V usage is TRBV7-2 and J usage is TRBJ2-6; D unclear. The ends were cut back, 3 bases at V and 2 bases at J, with 8 bases in the middle. The germline gives CDR1 SGHTA, CDR2 FQGNSA. The CDR3 totals 15 residues. The CDR3 sequence: CASSLTPAGANVLTF. The CDR3 DNA reads as TGTGCCAGCAGCTTGACCCCAGCTGGGGCCAACGTCCTGACTTTC.

The chain carries TRBV5-4 and TRBJ1-2, with D possibly matching TRBD1 (5 bases). The CDR3 is made up of 13 amino acids. Germline CDR1 reads SGHNT; CDR2 reads YYREEE (reference sequence). Between the trimmed V and J ends, which lost 2 bases and 7 bases, there was a span of 12 bases. CDR3 nucleotide sequence: TGTGCCAGCAGCTTTGCAGGGTTCGGTGGCTACACCTTC. It yields the protein CASSFAGFGGYTF.

The chain recombines TRBV11-3 with TRBJ2-7, with D unclear. This CDR3 has 11 residues. CDR1 and CDR2 from the germline V gene are SGHNT and YENEEA. Deletions cut 5 bases from V and 3 bases from J, with 5 bases between. The CDR3 loop reads CASSIHYEQYF. Here the CDR3 DNA reads TGTGCCAGCAGCATCCACTACGAGCAGTACTTC.

V usage is TRBV11-3 and J usage is TRBJ2-2; TRBD2 matches at 12 bases. CDR1 is SGHNT and CDR2 is YENEEA in the germline V gene. This CDR3 region has 15 residues. V dropped 4 bases and J dropped 4; count of bases not matched to a gene: 1. As DNA, the CDR3 is TGTGCCAGCAGCTCTAGCGGGAGGGCCACCGGGGAGCTGTTTTTT. This codes for CASSSSGRATGELFF.

The chain recombines TRBV4-2 with TRBJ2-5; 8 bases align to TRBD1. V was clipped by 0 bases and J by 3 bases; unmatched bases: 6. In germline, CDR1 is LGHNA, CDR2 YNFKEQ. CDR3 length: 16 residues. In DNA, the CDR3 is TGTGCCAGCAGCCAAGATCAGGACAGGGTGGAAGAGACCCAGTACTTC. It codes for CASSQDQDRVEETQYF.

DNA of the CDR3: TGTGCCAGCAGCTTGGGACTACTCACCGGGGAGCTGTTTTTT. Translation gives CASSLGLLTGELFF. The J gene is TRBJ2-2, the V gene TRBV5-6, with D perhaps TRBD2 (5 bases). Germline V gives CDR1 SGHDT, CDR2 YYEEEE. V was pared by 0 bases and J by 4 bases, with 7 bases between. The CDR3 has 14 residues.